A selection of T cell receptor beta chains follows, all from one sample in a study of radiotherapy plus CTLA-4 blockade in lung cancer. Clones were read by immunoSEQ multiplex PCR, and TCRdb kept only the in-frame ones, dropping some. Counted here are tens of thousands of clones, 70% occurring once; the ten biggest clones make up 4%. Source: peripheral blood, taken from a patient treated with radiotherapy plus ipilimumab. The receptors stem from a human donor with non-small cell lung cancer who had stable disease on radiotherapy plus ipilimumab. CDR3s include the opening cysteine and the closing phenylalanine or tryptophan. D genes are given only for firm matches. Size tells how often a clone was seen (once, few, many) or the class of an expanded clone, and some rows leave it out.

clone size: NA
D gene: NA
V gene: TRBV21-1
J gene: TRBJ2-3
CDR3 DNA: TGTGCCAGCAGCAAAGCCATACAGGGGGCATTGGGCACAGATACGCAGTATTTT
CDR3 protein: CASSKAIQGALGTDTQYF

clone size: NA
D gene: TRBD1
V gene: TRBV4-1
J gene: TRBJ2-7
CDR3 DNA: TGCGCCAGCAGCCAAGAAAAGGTGTGGGCAGGGGGCTACGAGCAGTACTTC
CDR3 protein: CASSQEKVWAGGYEQYF

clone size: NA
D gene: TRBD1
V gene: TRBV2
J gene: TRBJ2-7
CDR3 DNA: TGTGCCAGCAAGGGGGAACAGGGGGCACGGTACGAGCAGTACTTC
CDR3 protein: CASKGEQGARYEQYF

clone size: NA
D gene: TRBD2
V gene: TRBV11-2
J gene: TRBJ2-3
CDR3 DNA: TGTGCCAGCAGCTTGAAGCGGGAGTTAGATACGCAGTATTTT
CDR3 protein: CASSLKRELDTQYF

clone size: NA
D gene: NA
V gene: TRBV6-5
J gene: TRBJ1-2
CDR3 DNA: TGTGCCAGCAGTTACTCCTCCCGGGGAGCTAACTATGGCTACACCTTC
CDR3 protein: CASSYSSRGANYGYTF

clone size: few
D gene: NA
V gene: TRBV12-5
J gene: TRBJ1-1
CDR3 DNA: TGTGCTAGTGGTTTGGTCACGGGCACTGAAGCTTTCTTT
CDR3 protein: CASGLVTGTEAFF

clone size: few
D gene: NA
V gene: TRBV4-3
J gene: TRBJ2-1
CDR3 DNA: TGCGCCAGCAGCCAAGAAGGAACTACCCCAGTCGCCTACAATGAGCAGTTCTTC
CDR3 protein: CASSQEGTTPVAYNEQFF

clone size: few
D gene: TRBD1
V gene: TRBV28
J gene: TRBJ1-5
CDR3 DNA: TGTGCCAGCAGTTTGGGACAGGGCCGGAGCAATCAGCCCCAGCATTTT
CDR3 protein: CASSLGQGRSNQPQHF

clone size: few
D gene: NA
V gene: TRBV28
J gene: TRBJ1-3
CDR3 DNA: TGTGCCAGCACCCCCTCCCAGGGGGGAAACACCATATATTTT
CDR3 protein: CASTPSQGGNTIYF

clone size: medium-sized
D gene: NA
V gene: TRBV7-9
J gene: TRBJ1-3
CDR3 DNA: TGTGCCAGCAGCCCTCTAAGAACGGACTCTGGAAACACCATATATTTT
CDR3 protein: CASSPLRTDSGNTIYF

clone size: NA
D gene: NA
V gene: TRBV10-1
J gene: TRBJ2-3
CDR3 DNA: TGCGCCAGCAGTGACGGGAGATGGGCAGATACGCAGTATTTT
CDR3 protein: CASSDGRWADTQYF

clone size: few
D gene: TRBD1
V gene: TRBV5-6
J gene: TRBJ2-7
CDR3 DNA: TGTGCCAGCAGCCCTGACAGGGGGCTACGGTTAAGGCCCTACGAGCAGTACTTC
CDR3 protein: CASSPDRGLRLRPYEQYF

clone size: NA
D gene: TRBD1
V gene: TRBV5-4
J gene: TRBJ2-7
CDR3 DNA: TGTGCCAGCAGCTTGACAGGGGGGCGTGCCTACGAGCAGTACTTC
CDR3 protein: CASSLTGGRAYEQYF

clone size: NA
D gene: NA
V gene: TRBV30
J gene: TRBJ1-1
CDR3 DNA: TGTGCCTGGGGACGGGCTTTCTTT
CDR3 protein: CAWGRAFF

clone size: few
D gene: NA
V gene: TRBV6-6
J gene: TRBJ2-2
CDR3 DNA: TGTGCCAGCAACGAGTTGAACACCGGGGAGCTGTTTTTT
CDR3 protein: CASNELNTGELFF